This T cell receptor beta chain is from a study of cytomegalovirus exposure and HLA in healthy donors. In the study overall: In an early release, HLA-typed donors contributed tens of millions of unique TCR sequences.

Vbeta (60) and Jbeta (13) primers were used in the PCR. This table comes from immunoSEQ multiplex PCR, and its TCRdb copy is limited to in-frame clones, with some not included. The sample has more than 150,000 clones; roughly 79% are singletons. Regarding the study as a whole: In a later analysis, TCR beta V- and J-gene trimming showed a link to a missense DCLRE1C variant.

CDR1 is MNHEY, CDR2 SMNVEV, per germline (reference sequence). The V end was cut by 5 bases, the J end by 6 bases, with 13 bases between. The CDR3 has 14 amino acids. Comments on this clone: Its antigen is not identified.

The sequenced sample was PBMCs. This TCR was recovered from a man in his forties in good health and CMV-seronegative. The chain is built from TRBV27 and TRBJ2-2; tentative D call: TRBD2 (6 bases). The CDR3 region has the DNA TGTGCCAGCAGTCCAGGATGGGGGGCCGGGGAGCTGTTTTTT. Amino acids: CASSPGWGAGELFF.